This T cell receptor (beta chain) was obtained from a study of T-cell memory formation after mild COVID-19. Study information: The two donors had largely donor-specific TCR clusters.

The CDR3 is made up of 17 amino acids. CDR1 is SGHRS, CDR2 YFSETQ, per germline. V was pared by 3 bases and J by 0 bases, with 18 bases between. The study's findings and limits: Nothing confirmed that second-wave clones peaking on day 37 were specific for SARS-CoV-2. A second wave expanding day 15 to 37 was CD4+-biased; contracting clones were balanced.

TCRdb ran MiXCR on the 5' RACE reads and lists one entry per CDR3 protein. The data show a few hundred thousand distinct CDR3 sequences, around 20% seen once. This clonotype was recorded a few times. The antigen is unknown. Sequencing was performed on PBMCs or a T cell subset sorted from them (not recorded which). This receptor was taken from a man younger than 35 who had mild COVID-19 (a few samples of this study predate the infection). Cell type and time point are not known. V and J are TRBV5-1 and TRBJ2-5; the D is unclear. CDR3 region: CASSYGSAFPYQETQYF. The CDR3 DNA reads TGCGCCAGCAGCTATGGCTCGGCTTTTCCGTACCAAGAGACCCAGTACTTC.